Listed below are T cell receptor beta chains from one sample, sequenced in a study of a mutant IDH1 vaccine in newly diagnosed glioma. This table comes from immunoSEQ multiplex PCR, and its TCRdb copy is limited to in-frame clones, with some not included. The sample contains over 25,000 clones, roughly three quarters of which appear only once. These receptors' antigens are unknown. The specimen was PBMCs, collected from a glioma patient whose treatment included an IDH1 peptide vaccine. These receptors all stem from a woman in her thirties with glioma. Some clones in this sample may be carry-over from other donors' samples. Both conserved end residues are part of each CDR3. Fields, in order: V gene, J gene, CDR3 protein.

>TRBV27|TRBJ2-2
CASSLSVGGSGEELFF
>TRBV27|TRBJ2-1
CASSLGLALLNEQFF
>TRBV5-4|TRBJ2-5
CASSWIRGDAKETQYF
>TRBV30|TRBJ1-1
CVIDTGGSQNTEAFF
>TRBV10-3|TRBJ2-1
CAISEFLTSGRDDEQFF
>TRBV10-3|TRBJ2-2
CATGGPAGGYLTGELFF
>TRBV11-3|TRBJ1-2
CASSYGQTGYTF
>TRBV29-1|TRBJ1-2
CSVEAGNDGYTF
>TRBV6-1|TRBJ1-5
CASSETGTGYGNQPQHF
>TRBV6-1|TRBJ2-3
CASSVKREPVADTQYF
>TRBV30|TRBJ1-6
CAWSAGSYNSPLHF
>TRBV11-2|TRBJ1-1
CASSLRNTNTEAFF
>TRBV21-1|TRBJ1-5
CASSNPGTGAGISNQPQHF
>TRBV6-9|TRBJ2-7
CASSYYKDRASYEQYF
>TRBV6-1|TRBJ2-7
CASIRQEPPYEQYF
>TRBV6-1|TRBJ1-1
CASSEGTTTLRPMNTEAFF
>TRBV9|TRBJ2-3
CASSGPDRGQGDTQYF
>TRBV5-1|TRBJ2-7
CASSLDRAYEQYF
>TRBV27|TRBJ2-7
CASSLSAVRSSYEQYF
>TRBV2|TRBJ2-3
CAHEEAGGADTQYF
>TRBV9|TRBJ2-6
CASRAEGMPGANVLTF
>TRBV5-8|TRBJ2-1
CASSPGTRLLDEQFF
>TRBV7-9|TRBJ2-5
CASSPGQETQYF
>TRBV5-6|-
CASSLVRGPYEQYF
>TRBV27|TRBJ2-7
CASSLTRSGSEQYF
>TRBV6-1|TRBJ1-5
CASRGTGAGNQPQHF
>TRBV9|TRBJ2-7
CASSVGGPHSYEQYF
>TRBV4-1|TRBJ1-5
CASSQVRGEPQHF
>TRBV30|TRBJ1-1
CAWSPIQGPRTEAFF
>TRBV10-2|TRBJ2-2
CASRSVPPPSGPLAAGELFF
>TRBV30|TRBJ2-3
CAWTEFRDISSTDTQYF
>TRBV29-1|TRBJ1-2
CSASGGNNYGYTF
>TRBV30|TRBJ2-1
CAWSTASGSYNEQFF
>TRBV15|TRBJ1-2
CATSRTQAISGYTF
>TRBV2|TRBJ2-6
CASSEGQGRSTGANVLTF
>TRBV30|TRBJ1-3
CAWDGVGSGNTIYF
>TRBV7-9|TRBJ1-2
CASRPSGRSANYGYTF
>TRBV5-4|TRBJ2-2
CASSLRFTGELFF
>TRBV5-1|TRBJ2-6
CASSFGPGGANVLTF
>TRBV6-5|TRBJ1-1
CASSYSFVGQGLEAFF
>TRBV9|TRBJ1-4
CASSVGGSNEKLFF
>TRBV19|TRBJ2-2
CASSLAGTGAPGELFF
>TRBV14|TRBJ2-7
CASSQGSGSSYEQYF
>TRBV20-1|TRBJ2-3
CSAKGPYGQYF
>TRBV27|TRBJ1-4
CASRRQGNEKLFF
>TRBV11-3|TRBJ2-3
CASSPDTDTQYF
>TRBV30|TRBJ2-1
CAWSSLAVNNEQFF
>TRBV6-5|TRBJ1-1
CASSYSPEPSNTEAFF
>TRBV29-1|TRBJ2-3
CSVLNPGLETDTQYF
>TRBV5-5|TRBJ2-5
CASSTGQTEETQYF
>TRBV30|TRBJ2-7
CAWEQRDPYEQYF
>TRBV18|TRBJ1-3
CASSRRDIRNTIYF
>TRBV13|TRBJ2-1
CASSLADYNEQFF
>TRBV19|TRBJ1-2
CASSHLMGDGYTF